This TCR beta chain was identified during a study of T cells in Graves' hyperthyroidism and ophthalmopathy. Regarding the study as a whole: Onset of ophthalmopathy came a median approximately 6 months after the model predicted it.

RNA transcripts served as the template for amplifying TCR beta CDR3 regions. RT-PCR in the first round (using the HTBI primer set) targeted the TCR CDR3. TCRdb itself ran the multiplex PCR reads through MiXCR, one entry per CDR3 protein. The table records fewer than 900,000 distinct CDR3 sequences, about 17% of them present only once. This clonotype was observed many times. The antigen remains unidentified. Per germline, CDR1 MDHEN and CDR2 SYDVKM. This CDR3 has 15 residues. With 7 bases clipped from V and 1 base from J, the junction kept 8 bases outside the gene matches. PBMCs were derived from around 10 ml fresh peripheral blood.

The sequencing sample was made of blood. The TCR was taken from a man between 18 and 29 years old with Graves' hyperthyroidism. The rearrangement links TRBV28 to TRBJ2-3; 7 nucleotides line up with TRBD2. The CDR3 reads CASTGGRIRTDTQYF. CDR3 coding DNA: TGTGCCAGCACTGGCGGGAGAATTCGCACAGATACGCAGTATTTT.